This TCR beta chain comes out of a study of stem cell transplantation in POMP-related autoinflammatory disease (dated by TCRdb to the early 2020s). Background on the whole study: The study hypothesized that defective thymoproteasomes impair MHC class I-dependent CD8+ T-cell differentiation and positive selection, skewing the TRB repertoire. Prior to transplant, the patients had skewing toward CD4+ naive T cells, low CD8+ T-cell proportions, and reduced T-cell cytokine secretion. The effect of POMP deficiency on T-cell receptor beta repertoire diversity and CDR3 characteristics was assessed by high-throughput TRB sequencing.

Beyond this particular receptor, the publication reports: In PRAID patients, the trend toward increased clonality and lower diversity reached statistical significance only for regulatory T cells. Across all analyzed T-cell subsets, PRAID patients showed a trend toward higher clonality and lower TRB diversity. The number of unique TRB V-J gene pairings in PRAID patients was restricted.

Comment on this clone: The antigen it recognizes is unknown. Within one base of it there is no much larger clone, and no base qualities were kept.

The germline V gene (reference sequence) specifies SEHNR as CDR1 and FQNEAQ as CDR2. Spanning cysteine to phenylalanine, the CDR3 consists of 16 amino acids. Just the 48-base CDR3 DNA is kept, in frame starting at base 1. Trimming at the junction amounts to 7 bases on V and 4 bases on J, and the germline ends lie 17 bases apart. Explained via the paper, the time point label denotes: before hematopoietic stem cell transplant. PRAID was a condition in which autoinflammation came alongside prominent immunodeficiency. T-cell subsets (conventional T cells, CD8+ T cells, regulatory T cells, T follicular helper cells) were sorted before TRB sequencing. The library was built by means of the immunoSEQ multiplex PCR assay. On the authors' methods: Repertoire diversity was quantified with Shannon entropy, accounting for clonal size distribution. Clonotype distribution inequality was measured with the Gini-Simpson index (Simpson_1-D). Entries here come from immuneACCESS through TCRdb and include only in-frame sequences with V and J called. Some clones fail to appear in such tables; in the studies checked, an unresolved V gene covers under half of the shortfall, and the cause of the remainder is unknown. Clone size and V and J calls were adopted from that table, with D and trimming inferred from the DNA. The sample table contains 8,600 or so clones; only one count was recorded for 90% to 95% of them. Jointly, the top ten make up roughly 2.5% of the sample.

The receptor chain draws on TRBV7-9 and TRBJ2-6, with the D gene call left open. Source: CD8+ T cells from PBMCs, taken before stem cell transplantation. The clonotype comes from a human donor with POMP-related autoinflammation and immune dysregulation (PRAID). The CDR3 corresponds to CASIMVRVLGANVLTF. Read as DNA, the sequence is TGTGCCAGCATCATGGTACGGGTGTTGGGGGCCAACGTCCTGACTTTC.